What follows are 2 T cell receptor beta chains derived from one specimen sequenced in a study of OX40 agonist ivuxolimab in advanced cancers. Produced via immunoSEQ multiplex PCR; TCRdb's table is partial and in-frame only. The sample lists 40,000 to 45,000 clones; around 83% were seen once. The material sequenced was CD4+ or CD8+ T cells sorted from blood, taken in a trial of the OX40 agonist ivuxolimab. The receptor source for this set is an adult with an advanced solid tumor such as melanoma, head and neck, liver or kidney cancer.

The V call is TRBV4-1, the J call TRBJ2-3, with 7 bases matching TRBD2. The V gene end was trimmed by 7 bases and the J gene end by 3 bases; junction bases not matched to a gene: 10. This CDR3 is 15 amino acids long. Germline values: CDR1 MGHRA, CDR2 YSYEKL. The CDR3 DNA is TGCGCCAGCATCCGGGAGGTGTCGGCAACAGATACGCAGTATTTT. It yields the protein CASIREVSATDTQYF.

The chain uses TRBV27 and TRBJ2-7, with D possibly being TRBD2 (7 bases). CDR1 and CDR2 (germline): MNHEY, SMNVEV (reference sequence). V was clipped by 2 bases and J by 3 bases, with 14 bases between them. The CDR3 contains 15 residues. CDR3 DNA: TGTGCCAGCAGTTTAATGGGGGGGCAGTTCTACGAGCAGTACGTC. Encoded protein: CASSLMGGQFYEQYV.